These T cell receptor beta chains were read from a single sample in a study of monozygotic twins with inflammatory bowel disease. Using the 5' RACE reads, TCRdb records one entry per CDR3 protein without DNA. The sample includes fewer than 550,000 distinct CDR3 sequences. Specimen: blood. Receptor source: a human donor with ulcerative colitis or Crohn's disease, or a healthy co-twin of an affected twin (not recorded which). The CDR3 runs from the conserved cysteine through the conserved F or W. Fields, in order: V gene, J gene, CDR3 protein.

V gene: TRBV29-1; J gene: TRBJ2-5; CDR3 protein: CSVAGFQETQYF
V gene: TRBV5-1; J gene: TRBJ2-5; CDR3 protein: CASSFQGAQETQYF
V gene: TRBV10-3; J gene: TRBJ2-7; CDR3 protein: CAISETVSYEQYF
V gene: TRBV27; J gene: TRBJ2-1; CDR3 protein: CASSRTLGMRTHNEQFF
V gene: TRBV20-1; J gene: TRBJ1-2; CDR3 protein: CSARGLGGNYGYTF
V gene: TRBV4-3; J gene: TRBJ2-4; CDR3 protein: CASSQAGWGKNIQYF
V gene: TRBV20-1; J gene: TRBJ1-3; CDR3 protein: CSAPVFGNTIYF
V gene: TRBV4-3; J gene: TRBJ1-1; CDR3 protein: CASSQDVEGGTEAFF
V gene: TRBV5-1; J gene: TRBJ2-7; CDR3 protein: CASSLVVGSEQYF
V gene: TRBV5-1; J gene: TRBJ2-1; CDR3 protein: CASRETTGALEQFF
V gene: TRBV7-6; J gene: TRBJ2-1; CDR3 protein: CASSPRAGGPVEQFF
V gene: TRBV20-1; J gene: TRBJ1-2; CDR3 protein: CSARGQGENGYTF
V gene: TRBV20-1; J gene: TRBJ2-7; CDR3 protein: CSARDIGLPSSYEQYF
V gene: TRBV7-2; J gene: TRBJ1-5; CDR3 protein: CASSGQGGYQPQHF
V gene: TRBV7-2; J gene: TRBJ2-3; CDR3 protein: CASSLRGGVWDTQYF
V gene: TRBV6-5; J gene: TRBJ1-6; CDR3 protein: CASSYSGFSSPLHF
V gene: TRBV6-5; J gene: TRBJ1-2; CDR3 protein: CASSYSTGFWGYTF
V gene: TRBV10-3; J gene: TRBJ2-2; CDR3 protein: CAISVGTYTGELFF
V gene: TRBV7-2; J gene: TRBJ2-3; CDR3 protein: CASSLSSGSEVDTQYF
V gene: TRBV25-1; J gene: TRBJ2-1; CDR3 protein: CASSEFLPSGRNPYNEQFF
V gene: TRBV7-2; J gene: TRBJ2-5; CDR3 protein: CASSPRAGGSETQYF
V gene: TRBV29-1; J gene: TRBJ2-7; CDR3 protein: CSVEDPRQESYEQYF
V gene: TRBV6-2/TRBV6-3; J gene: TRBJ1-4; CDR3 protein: CASSSGLTTNEKLFF
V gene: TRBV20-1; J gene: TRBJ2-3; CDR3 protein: CSASPGTSGARTDTQYF
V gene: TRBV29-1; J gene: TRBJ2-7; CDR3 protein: CSVGSPGALRTYEQYF
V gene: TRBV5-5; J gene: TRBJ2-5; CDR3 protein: CASRALSDRGQETQYF
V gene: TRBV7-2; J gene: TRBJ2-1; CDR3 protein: CASSLAAAGGLGNEQFF
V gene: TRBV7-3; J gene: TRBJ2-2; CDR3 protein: CASSLRGGAITGELFF
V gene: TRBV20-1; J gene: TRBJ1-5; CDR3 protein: CSARKTGGNQPQHF
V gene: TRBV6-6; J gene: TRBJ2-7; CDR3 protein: CASGEVIYEQYF
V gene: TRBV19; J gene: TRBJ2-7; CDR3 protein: CASSIGYSADYEQYF
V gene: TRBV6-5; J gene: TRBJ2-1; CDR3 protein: CASSYGDREQFF
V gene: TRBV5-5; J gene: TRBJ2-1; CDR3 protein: CASSPVVRAEQFF
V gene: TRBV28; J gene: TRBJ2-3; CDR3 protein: CAAGTAGVGQGDTQYF
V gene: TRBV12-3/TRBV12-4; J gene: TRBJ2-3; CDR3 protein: CASSFSGGAGDTQYF
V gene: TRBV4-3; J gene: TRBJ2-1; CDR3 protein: CASSQPPAYNEQFF
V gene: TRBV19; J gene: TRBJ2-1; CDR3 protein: CASSIGLANEQFF
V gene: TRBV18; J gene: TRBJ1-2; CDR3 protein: CASSPSEAFYGYTF
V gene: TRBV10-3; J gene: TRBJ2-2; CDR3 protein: CAISDRAENTGELFF
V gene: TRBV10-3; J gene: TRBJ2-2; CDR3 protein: CATSGTGPNTGELFF
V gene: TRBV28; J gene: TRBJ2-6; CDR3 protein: CASSSPVVSGANVLTF
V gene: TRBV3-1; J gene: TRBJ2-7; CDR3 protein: CASSQAHSGTRAYEQYF